The 19 T cell receptor beta chains below were found in one sample sequenced in a study of cytomegalovirus exposure and HLA in healthy donors. The study ran its PCR with 60 Vbeta and 13 Jbeta primers. TCRdb's table, derived via immunoSEQ multiplex PCR, lists solely in-frame clones and lacks some. The sample holds over 110,000 clones, 82% seen once. Sequenced: PBMCs. The receptors originated from a male donor in good health and CMV-seronegative.

The genes are TRBV11-3 and TRBJ2-7; a possible D gene is TRBD2 (6 bases). V dropped 5 bases and J dropped 2 bases, with 13 bases sitting between them. The CDR3 has 14 amino acids. The germline gives CDR1 SGHNT, CDR2 YENEEA. CDR3 residues: CASSPGRYPYEQYF. CDR3 coding DNA: TGTGCCAGCAGCCCAGGGAGGTATCCCTACGAGCAGTACTTC. Full variable domain (outside the CDR3, taken from reference TRBV11-3 and TRBJ2-7): EAGVVQSPRYKIIEKKQPVAFWCNPISGHNTLYWYLQNLGQGPELLIRYENEEAVDDSQLPKDRFSAERLKGVDSTLKIQPAELGDSAVYLCASSPGRYPYEQYFGPGTRLTVT.

The chain has TRBV27 and TRBJ1-2; 8 positions match TRBD1. Germline V gives CDR1 MNHEY, CDR2 SMNVEV (reference sequence). V lost 2 bases, J lost 6 bases, and 8 bases stayed unmatched. This CDR3 is built from 15 residues. CDR3 loop: CASSLSPGGYHGYTF. CDR3 nucleotides: TGTGCCAGCAGTTTAAGTCCAGGGGGCTACCATGGCTACACCTTC.

This chain links TRBV6-5 with TRBJ1-2; D call uncertain. The CDR3 contains 15 residues. Germline assignment: CDR1 MNHEY and CDR2 SVGAGI. The ends were cut back, 3 bases at V and 8 bases at J, with 19 bases in the middle. CDR3 DNA: TGTGCCAGCAGTTATCTCCCTCCTAGTCTGTTCGGCTACACCTTC. Translating it yields CASSYLPPSLFGYTF.

The chain uses TRBV19 and TRBJ2-2, with D perhaps TRBD1 (6 bases). The CDR3 spans 15 residues. Germline V gene data show CDR1 as LNHDA and CDR2 as SQIVND (reference sequence). V was clipped by 3 bases and J by 5 bases, with 13 bases between them. This CDR3 reads CASSMGTRGTGELFF. The CDR3 bases are TGTGCCAGTAGTATGGGGACCAGGGGTACCGGGGAGCTGTTTTTT.

The V and J genes are TRBV11-3 and TRBJ2-3; 8 nucleotides match TRBD2. Germline CDR1 reads SGHNT; CDR2 reads YENEEA. The J segment lost 8 bases and the V segment lost 5 bases, leaving 6 bases of the junction unmatched. The CDR3 totals 13 residues. The CDR3 region has the DNA TGTGCCAGCAGCCGGACCGCGGGGGGTACGCAGTATTTT. This sequence encodes CASSRTAGGTQYF. Full variable domain (missing parts from reference TRBV11-3 and TRBJ2-3): EAGVVQSPRYKIIEKKQPVAFWCNPISGHNTLYWYLQNLGQGPELLIRYENEEAVDDSQLPKDRFSAERLKGVDSTLKIQPAELGDSAVYLCASSRTAGGTQYFGPGTRLTVL.

The gene calls are TRBV29-1 and TRBJ2-7; D call uncertain. Germline CDR1 and CDR2: SQVTM and ANQGSEA. The CDR3 runs to 11 residues. V lost 5 bases to trimming and J lost 2 bases, with 7 bases between them. CDR3 coding DNA: TGCAGCGTTTCATCCCCCTACGAGCAGTACTTC. Translation: CSVSSPYEQYF.

This clone occurred a few times. The gene calls are TRBV9 and TRBJ2-5; TRBD2 matches 8 bases. Germline lookup yields CDR1 SGDLS and CDR2 YYNGEE. V was clipped by 4 bases and J by 5 bases; unmatched bases: 10. The CDR3 extends over 15 amino acids. The CDR3 here is CASSPPGGRGETQYF. The CDR3 DNA is TGTGCCAGCAGCCCCCCGGGAGGGAGGGGCGAGACCCAGTACTTC.

The chain employs TRBV25-1 and TRBJ1-1; 11 bases line up with TRBD1. With V trimmed by 4 bases and J by 2 bases, 3 bases remained unmatched. Germline V gene sequence: CDR1 MGHDK, CDR2 SYGVNS. CDR3 length: 15 amino acids. The CDR3 region has the DNA TGTGCCAGCAGTGTAGGGACAGGGGGTAACACTGAAGCTTTCTTT. This codes for CASSVGTGGNTEAFF.

The rearrangement joins TRBV29-1 to TRBJ2-1; 7 bases align to TRBD2. J gave up 8 bases and V 4 bases, and 8 bases lay outside the gene matches. The germline CDR1 and CDR2 sequences are SQVTM and ANQGSEA. This CDR3 contains 13 residues. Here the CDR3 reads CSVAKGGPDEQFF. The CDR3 coding sequence is TGCAGCGTTGCGAAGGGAGGGCCAGATGAGCAGTTCTTC.

The chain links TRBV5-1 to TRBJ1-2; no clear D gene. V lost 1 base, J lost 6 bases, and 13 bases lay in between. The germline gives CDR1 SGHRS, CDR2 YFSETQ. This CDR3 spans 14 amino acids. Written as DNA, the CDR3 is TGCGCCAGCAGCTTGACATTGCAGGAAAATGGCTACACCTTC. Its translation is CASSLTLQENGYTF.

The J gene is TRBJ2-2, the V gene TRBV11-3, with TRBD2 as a possible D gene (5 bases). The V and J ends lost 2 bases and 3 bases respectively, with 10 bases between them. The germline V gene has CDR1 SGHNT and CDR2 YENEEA. This CDR3 has 15 amino acids. The DNA of the CDR3 is TGTGCCAGCAGCTTACGGAGCGGCTACACCGGGGAGCTGTTTTTT. Protein product: CASSLRSGYTGELFF.

The chain combines TRBV7-9 with TRBJ2-7; 8 bases fit TRBD2. From germline, CDR1 is SEHNR and CDR2 FQNEAQ (reference sequence). The CDR3 loop spans 15 amino acids. The junction had 10 bases not matched to a gene; V was cut back by 2 bases and J by 7 bases. Here the CDR3 DNA reads TGTGCCAGCAGCTTAATCGGGGGGGAGGGGAGGGAGCAGTACTTC. Protein product: CASSLIGGEGREQYF. The variable domain in full, with the rest retrieved from reference TRBV7-9 and TRBJ2-7, is DTGVSQNPRHKITKRGQNVTFRCDPISEHNRLYWYRQTLGQGPEFLTYFQNEAQLEKSRLLSDRFSAERPKGSFSTLEIQRTEQGDSAMYLCASSLIGGEGREQYFGPGTRLTVT.

This chain joins TRBV9 and TRBJ2-2, with D perhaps TRBD2 (5 bases). The CDR3 is 14 residues long. Germline CDR1 and CDR2: SGDLS and YYNGEE. V gave up 3 bases and J gave up 7 bases, with 13 bases separating them. CDR3 coding DNA: TGTGCCAGCAGCGGTGGACTTTCCGGCGGGGAGCTGTTTTTT. Translating it yields CASSGGLSGGELFF.

V usage is TRBV25-1 and J usage is TRBJ2-7; possibly TRBD1 for D (5 bases). V was cut by 4 bases and J by 4 bases, with 20 bases left in between. This CDR3 is 16 amino acids long. Germline V gene sequence: CDR1 MGHDK, CDR2 SYGVNS. The CDR3 DNA reads TGTGCCAGCAGTGCCCGACAGTGGGGTGGGCCTTACGAGCAGTACTTC. Translating gives CASSARQWGGPYEQYF.

This sequence joins TRBV4-3 and TRBJ2-1; D gene uncertain. Germline V gene lookup returns CDR1 LGHNA and CDR2 YSLEER. There are 13 residues in the CDR3. Trimming left V 2 bases short and J 5 bases short, with 7 bases between. The CDR3 protein is CASSQLLHNEQFF. The DNA of the CDR3 is TGCGCCAGCAGCCAACTCCTTCACAATGAGCAGTTCTTC.

V and J are TRBV12-5 and TRBJ1-1; perhaps TRBD1 as D (5 bases). Between the trimmed V and J ends, which lost 1 base and 5 bases, there was a span of 20 bases. CDR3 length: 17 residues. Germline V CDR1 and CDR2: LGHNT, FRNRAP. The CDR3 reads CASGLAWQGWGGTEAFF. The CDR3 DNA reads TGTGCTAGTGGTTTGGCTTGGCAGGGCTGGGGAGGAACTGAAGCTTTCTTT. Full variable domain (outside the CDR3, taken from reference TRBV12-5 and TRBJ1-1): DARVTQTPRHKVTEMGQEVTMRCQPILGHNTVFWYRQTMMQGLELLAYFRNRAPLDDSGMPKDRFSAEMPDATLATLKIQPSEPRDSAVYFCASGLAWQGWGGTEAFFGQGTRLTVV.

This clone was recorded once. This sequence joins TRBV4-3 and TRBJ1-4, with unresolved D. Germline V gene lookup returns CDR1 LGHNA and CDR2 YSLEER. V was trimmed by 0 bases and J by 4 bases, leaving 9 bases between them. The CDR3 contains 15 residues. The CDR3 here is CASSQDVRDNEKLFF. The DNA for the CDR3 is TGCGCCAGCAGCCAAGACGTCCGAGATAATGAAAAACTGTTTTTT.

In its sample, this clone was seen a few times. The genes are TRBV6-1 and TRBJ2-5; weak D call: TRBD1 (6 bases). The V gene lost 1 base and the J gene lost 5 bases, with 23 bases spanning the gap. Germline CDR1 is MNHNS and CDR2 is SASEGT. The CDR3 length is 18 residues. The CDR3 bases are TGTGCCAGCAGTGAAGAAGGAAGTTGGAGAGGGGGAAGTGAGACCCAGTACTTC. This encodes CASSEEGSWRGGSETQYF.

The chain recombines TRBV7-8 with TRBJ2-7; perhaps TRBD1 as D (5 bases). The ends were cut back, 4 bases at V and 6 bases at J, with 10 bases in the middle. Germline lookup yields CDR1 SGHVS and CDR2 FQNEAQ. This CDR3 region has 12 residues. As DNA, the CDR3 is TGTGCCAGCAGCTCAAACAGGCGCGAGCAGTACTTC. This translates into CASSSNRREQYF.